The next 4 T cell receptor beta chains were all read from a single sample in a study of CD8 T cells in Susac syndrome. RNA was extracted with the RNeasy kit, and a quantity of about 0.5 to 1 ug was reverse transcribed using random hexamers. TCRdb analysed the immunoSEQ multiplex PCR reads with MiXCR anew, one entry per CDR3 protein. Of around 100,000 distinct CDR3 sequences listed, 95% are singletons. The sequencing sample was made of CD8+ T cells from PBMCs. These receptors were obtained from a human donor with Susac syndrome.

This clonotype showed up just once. CDR3 nucleotide sequence: TGTGCCAGCAGCGCCACAGCCGAAGCTTTCTTT. It translates to CASSATAEAFF. The chain is built from TRBV5-6 and TRBJ1-1; D unclear. Between the trimmed V and J ends, which lost 4 bases and 8 bases, there was a span of 9 bases. Germline CDR1 reads SGHDT; CDR2 reads YYEEEE. The CDR3 contains 11 residues.

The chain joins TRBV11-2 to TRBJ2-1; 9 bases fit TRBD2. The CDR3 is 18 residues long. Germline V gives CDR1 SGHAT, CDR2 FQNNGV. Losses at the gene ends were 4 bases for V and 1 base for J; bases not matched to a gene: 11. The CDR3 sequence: CASSSWDSGGQSYNEQFF. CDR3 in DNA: TGTGCCAGCAGCTCATGGGATAGCGGGGGCCAGTCCTACAATGAGCAGTTCTTC.

This CDR3 reads CATSDPTSGSSYNEQFF. The CDR3, as DNA: TGTGCCACCAGTGATCCGACTAGCGGGAGCTCCTACAATGAGCAGTTCTTC. The genes are TRBV24-1 and TRBJ2-1; 12 bases are a match to TRBD2. Germline V lookup: CDR1 KGHDR, CDR2 SFDVKD. The length of the CDR3 is 17 residues. The V gene end was trimmed by 3 bases and the J gene end by 0 bases; junction bases not matched to a gene: 2.

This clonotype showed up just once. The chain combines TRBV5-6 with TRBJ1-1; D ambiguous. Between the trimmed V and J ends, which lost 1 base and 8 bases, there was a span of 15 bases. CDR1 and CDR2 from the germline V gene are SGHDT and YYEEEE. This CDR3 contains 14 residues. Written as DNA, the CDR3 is TGTGCCAGCAGCTTGATTACAGTGGGAGGAGAAGCTTTCTTT. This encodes CASSLITVGGEAFF.